These 30 T cell receptor beta chains originate from one sample sequenced in a study of T cell responses to AZD1222 COVID-19 vaccine. Using immunoSEQ multiplex PCR, the repertoire was profiled, and TCRdb retains in-frame clones only, with some absent. The repertoire has roughly 120,000 clones, 88% of them found once; the top ten carry roughly 4.5%. This specimen consisted of peripheral blood, obtained on day 0 of AZD1222 vaccination. The receptors were gathered from an adult in good health.

J is TRBJ1-5 and V is TRBV28; D might be TRBD1 (6 bases). V was shortened by 6 bases and J by 11 bases, with 20 bases between the two germline ends. The CDR3 consists of 14 residues. In germline, CDR1 is MDHEN, CDR2 SYDVKM. In nucleotides, the CDR3 is TGTGCCAGCAGACCACAGGGTTCCTCGTTGGCCCAGCATTTT. It specifies CASRPQGSSLAQHF.

This clone was recorded once. This sequence joins TRBV18 and TRBJ1-6, with D perhaps TRBD1 (6 bases). In germline, CDR1 is KGHSH, CDR2 LQKENI. This CDR3 is 14 amino acids long. V lost 5 bases and J lost 8, with 13 bases in between. The CDR3 DNA is TGTGCCAGCTCAGCACGGGCAGGGGATTCACCCCTCCACTTT. Amino acids: CASSARAGDSPLHF. The variable domain in full, with the rest retrieved from reference TRBV18 and TRBJ1-6, is NAGVMQNPRHLVRRRGQEARLRCSPMKGHSHVYWYRQLPEEGLKFMVYLQKENIIDESGMPKERFSAEFPKEGPSILRIQQVVRGDSAAYFCASSARAGDSPLHFGNGTRLTVT.

The chain recombines TRBV28 with TRBJ1-1; D gene uncertain. Trimming removed 5 bases at V and 3 bases at J, with 10 bases between. This CDR3 region has 13 residues. The germline V gene has CDR1 MDHEN and CDR2 SYDVKM. The CDR3 spells CASSAPWDTEAFF. The CDR3 nucleotides are TGTGCCAGCAGTGCCCCCTGGGACACTGAAGCTTTCTTT. Full variable domain (remainder filled in from reference TRBV28 and TRBJ1-1): DVKVTQSSRYLVKRTGEKVFLECVQDMDHENMFWYRQDPGLGLRLIYFSYDVKMKEKGDIPEGYSVSREKKERFSLILESASTNQTSMYLCASSAPWDTEAFFGQGTRLTVV.

This clone has at least ten counts. The V and J genes are TRBV19 and TRBJ1-1; no definite D call. This CDR3 is built from 14 residues. Trimming removed 4 bases from V and 10 bases from J, with 19 bases in between. Germline V gene lookup returns CDR1 LNHDA and CDR2 SQIVND (reference sequence). CDR3 coding DNA: TGTGCCAGTAGTAAGCCGGAGCCCCCATTCGGAGCTTTCTTT. This translates into CASSKPEPPFGAFF. The full variable domain, in which reference TRBV19 and TRBJ1-1 provide the parts outside the CDR3, is DGGITQSPKYLFRKEGQNVTLSCEQNLNHDAMYWYRQDPGQGLRLIYYSQIVNDFQKGDIAEGYSVSREKKESFPLTVTSAQKNPTAFYLCASSKPEPPFGAFFGQGTRLTVV.

The rearrangement uses TRBV15 and TRBJ1-2; 12 nucleotides agree with TRBD1. The CDR3 loop spans 15 amino acids. Trimming removed 3 bases from V and 8 bases from J; junction bases left unmatched: 7. From germline, CDR1 is LNHNV and CDR2 YYDKDF (reference sequence). This chain's CDR3 is CATSRGRDRGHGYTF. The DNA of the CDR3 is TGTGCCACCAGCAGGGGCCGGGACAGGGGGCACGGCTACACCTTC.

The rearrangement links TRBV5-1 to TRBJ1-4, with 7 bases fitting TRBD1. Germline lookup yields CDR1 SGHRS and CDR2 YFSETQ. The junction had 7 bases not matched to a gene; V was cut back by 3 bases and J by 5 bases. The CDR3 length is 15 residues. CDR3 DNA sequence: TGCGCCAGCAGCTGGACAGGAGGGGCGAATGAAAAACTGTTTTTT. Translating gives CASSWTGGANEKLFF. Filled out from reference TRBV5-1 and TRBJ1-4, the complete variable domain reads KAGVTQTPRYLIKTRGQQVTLSCSPISGHRSVSWYQQTPGQGLQFLFEYFSETQRNKGNFPGRFSGRQFSNSRSEMNVSTLELGDSALYLCASSWTGGANEKLFFGSGTQLSVL.

This chain uses TRBV28 with TRBJ2-3; D might be TRBD1 or TRBD2, each matching 5 bases. The CDR3 is made up of 16 amino acids. Trimming took 2 bases from V and 1 from J, leaving 13 bases between them. Germline-derived CDR1 and CDR2 are MDHEN and SYDVKM. The CDR3 sequence: CASSLGREHRTDTQYF. CDR3 DNA sequence: TGTGCCAGCAGTTTAGGCAGGGAGCACCGCACAGATACGCAGTATTTT.

The V and J genes are TRBV24-1 and TRBJ1-1, with no clear D. The CDR3 covers 13 residues. Germline-derived CDR1 and CDR2 are KGHDR and SFDVKD. Trimming removed 4 bases from V and 4 bases from J, with 9 bases in between. Here the CDR3 DNA reads TGTGCCACCAGTGAAGAGGACCGCACTGAAGCTTTCTTT. This sequence encodes CATSEEDRTEAFF.

The V gene is TRBV5-1, the J gene TRBJ2-1; 8 positions match TRBD2. Germline V gives CDR1 SGHRS, CDR2 YFSETQ. J gave up 9 bases and V 4 bases, and 12 bases lay outside the gene matches. This CDR3 has 15 residues. The CDR3 sequence is CASSPQGGRRGEQFF. Written as DNA, the CDR3 is TGCGCCAGCAGCCCCCAGGGCGGGAGGCGGGGTGAGCAGTTCTTC.

V and J are TRBV28 and TRBJ2-1, with a possible D match to TRBD2 (6 bases). The germline V gene encodes CDR1 MDHEN and CDR2 SYDVKM. The V end lost 2 bases, the J end lost 5 bases, and 13 bases lay between the germline ends. The CDR3 is 15 residues long. The CDR3, as DNA: TGTGCCAGCAGTTTACTGGCGGGAAGCAACAATGAGCAGTTCTTC. Protein sequence: CASSLLAGSNNEQFF.

The chain recombines TRBV5-1 with TRBJ2-7, with D tentatively TRBD2 (5 bases). In germline, CDR1 is SGHRS, CDR2 YFSETQ. This CDR3 has 14 amino acids. Trimming stripped 7 bases from V and 2 bases from J, with 16 bases between. CDR3 loop: CASSNLEVPYEQYF. The CDR3 DNA reads TGCGCCAGCTCCAACTTGGAGGTGCCCTACGAGCAGTACTTC.

The chain uses TRBV27 and TRBJ2-1; maybe TRBD1 (6 bases). Between the trimmed V and J ends, which lost 3 bases and 4 bases, there was a span of 13 bases. Germline V gene sequence: CDR1 MNHEY, CDR2 SMNVEV (reference sequence). This CDR3 is 15 amino acids long. CDR3 loop: CASSFRQVKYNEQFF. CDR3 DNA: TGTGCCAGCAGTTTCAGACAGGTTAAGTACAATGAGCAGTTCTTC.

This sequence joins TRBV4-2 and TRBJ1-2; D uncertain. The CDR3 runs 11 residues. The V end was cut by 1 base, the J end by 7 bases, with 4 bases between. Germline assignment: CDR1 LGHNA and CDR2 YNFKEQ. The CDR3 loop reads CASSQGSGYTF. CDR3 coding DNA: TGTGCCAGCAGCCAAGGGAGTGGCTACACCTTC.

This clone appeared a few times. The V gene is TRBV28, the J gene TRBJ2-7; 10 nucleotides match TRBD2. The CDR3 is made up of 15 amino acids. Germline CDR1 MDHEN, CDR2 SYDVKM. V dropped 2 bases and J dropped 5; count of bases not matched to a gene: 6. The DNA for the CDR3 is TGTGCCAGCAGTTTACCTGGACTAGCGGCCCACGAGCAGTACTTC. Protein product: CASSLPGLAAHEQYF. The variable domain in full, completed from reference TRBV28 and TRBJ2-7, reads DVKVTQSSRYLVKRTGEKVFLECVQDMDHENMFWYRQDPGLGLRLIYFSYDVKMKEKGDIPEGYSVSREKKERFSLILESASTNQTSMYLCASSLPGLAAHEQYFGPGTRLTVT.

This chain connects TRBV7-2 to TRBJ1-6, with D hard to call. The CDR3 has 12 amino acids. Germline V lookup: CDR1 SGHTA, CDR2 FQGNSA. V gave up 2 bases and J gave up 9 bases, with 5 bases separating them. CDR3 residues: CASSLFRSPLHF. In nucleotides, the CDR3 is TGTGCCAGCAGCTTATTTCGTTCACCCCTCCACTTT.

This clone was seen a few times. The CDR3 coding sequence is TGCGCCAGCAGCAGGGTGGGGGACAGAAATGAAAAACTGTTTTTT. Its protein product is CASSRVGDRNEKLFF. This chain links TRBV4-3 with TRBJ1-4, with 7 positions matching TRBD1. CDR3 length equals 15 residues. V lost 5 bases to trimming and J lost 5 bases; unmatched junction nucleotides: 8. In germline, CDR1 is LGHNA, CDR2 YSLEER.

This clone was picked up a small number of times. The chain uses TRBV20-1 and TRBJ1-2; unclear D gene. The CDR3 is 10 amino acids. In germline, CDR1 is DFQATT, CDR2 SNEGSKA (reference sequence). The ends were cut back, 0 bases at V and 8 bases at J, with 4 bases in the middle. CDR3 sequence (DNA): TGCAGTGCTAGAGAGCAGGGCTACACCTTC. Protein product: CSAREQGYTF.

The V call is TRBV28, the J call TRBJ2-7; either TRBD1 or TRBD2 may supply D (5 bases each). Germline CDR1 is MDHEN and CDR2 is SYDVKM. This CDR3 is 15 amino acids long. Trimming pared 3 bases from V and 0 bases from J, leaving 12 bases between. CDR3 sequence reads: CASSFGTGYSYEQYF. As DNA, the CDR3 is TGTGCCAGCAGTTTCGGGACCGGATACTCCTACGAGCAGTACTTC. Drawing the rest from reference TRBV28 and TRBJ2-7, the complete variable domain is DVKVTQSSRYLVKRTGEKVFLECVQDMDHENMFWYRQDPGLGLRLIYFSYDVKMKEKGDIPEGYSVSREKKERFSLILESASTNQTSMYLCASSFGTGYSYEQYFGPGTRLTVT.

CDR3 DNA: TGTGCCAGCAGTTACCCGAACACCATATATTTT. Its translation: CASSYPNTIYF. V usage is TRBV6-2 or TRBV6-3 and J usage is TRBJ1-3; D call uncertain. The ends were cut back, 2 bases at V and 7 bases at J, with 3 bases in the middle. In germline, CDR1 is MNHEY, CDR2 SVGEGT. CDR3 size: 11 residues.

This chain links TRBV27 with TRBJ2-3; no clear D gene. Trimming took off 3 bases at V and 4 bases at J, with 14 bases between the two ends. From germline, CDR1 is MNHEY and CDR2 SMNVEV (reference sequence). CDR3 length: 15 amino acids. CDR3 sequence reads: CASSFLAPAADTQYF. The CDR3 nucleotides read TGTGCCAGCAGTTTCTTGGCCCCAGCAGCAGATACGCAGTATTTT.

The chain employs TRBV18 and TRBJ2-3; D uncertain. V lost 3 bases and J 1 base, leaving 5 bases between the germline ends. Germline values: CDR1 KGHSH, CDR2 LQKENI. This CDR3 has 13 amino acids. DNA of the CDR3: TGTGCCAGCTCACCCCCCGGCACAGATACGCAGTATTTT. Its protein is CASSPPGTDTQYF.

The V and J genes are TRBV18 and TRBJ2-3; 9 nucleotides line up with TRBD1. Germline loops: CDR1 KGHSH, CDR2 LQKENI. This CDR3 has 13 residues. V was pared by 6 bases and J by 6 bases, with 4 bases of the junction left unmatched. The CDR3 is CASSPDRGDTQYF. CDR3 in DNA: TGTGCCAGCTCCCCTGACAGGGGGGATACGCAGTATTTT.

The rearrangement joins TRBV6-5 to TRBJ1-1; D perhaps matches TRBD1 (5 bases). CDR1 MNHEY and CDR2 SVGAGI come from the germline V gene. This CDR3 is built from 14 residues. V lost 2 bases and J lost 2, with 9 bases in between. The CDR3 coding sequence is TGTGCCAGCAGTTACGTGGGGGACAACACTGAAGCTTTCTTT. It encodes CASSYVGDNTEAFF.

The rearrangement uses TRBV2 and TRBJ1-1; D is undetermined. Germline V gives CDR1 SNHLY, CDR2 FYNNEI. This CDR3 region has 14 residues. Trimming pared 3 bases from V and 3 bases from J, leaving 11 bases between. The CDR3 spells CASSDWRLDTEAFF. As DNA, the CDR3 is TGTGCCAGCAGTGACTGGCGGTTGGACACTGAAGCTTTCTTT.

The rearrangement links TRBV27 to TRBJ2-6, with TRBD1 matching over 10 bases. Trimming at V came to 4 bases and at J to 0 bases, leaving 6 bases not matched to a gene. The CDR3 runs to 18 residues. Germline V CDR1 and CDR2: MNHEY, SMNVEV (reference sequence). CDR3 coding DNA: TGTGCCAGCAGTTGGGCCGGGACAGGGGCCTCTGGGGCCAACGTCCTGACTTTC. Protein sequence: CASSWAGTGASGANVLTF.

The chain uses TRBV27 and TRBJ2-6; TRBD1 matches at 9 bases. With V trimmed by 2 bases and J by 1 base, 3 bases remained unmatched. The CDR3 has 17 residues. Germline assignment: CDR1 MNHEY and CDR2 SMNVEV (reference sequence). The CDR3 DNA reads TGTGCCAGCAGTTTAGGGACAGGGTATTCTGGGGCCAACGTCCTGACTTTC. This encodes CASSLGTGYSGANVLTF.

The gene calls are TRBV3-1 (or the pseudogene TRBV3-2) and TRBJ1-2; unclear D gene. Trimming removed 3 bases from V and 0 bases from J, with 5 bases in between. CDR1 is LGHDT and CDR2 is YNNKEL in the germline V gene (reference sequence). This CDR3 region has 13 residues. CDR3 nucleotides: TGTGCCAGCAGCCAGGGGTCTAACTATGGCTACACCTTC. This codes for CASSQGSNYGYTF.

The CDR3 DNA follows: TGCGCCATAACAACAGGGGATGGGGCAGATACGCAGTATTTT. Translated: CAITTGDGADTQYF. This chain joins TRBV10-2 and TRBJ2-3; 7 nucleotides match TRBD1. The junction had 11 bases not matched to a gene; V was cut back by 10 bases and J by 4 bases. The CDR3 is made up of 14 amino acids. Germline CDR1 and CDR2: WSHSY and SAAADI.

This sequence joins TRBV27 and TRBJ2-7; 11 bases align to TRBD1. Looked up from germline, CDR1 is MNHEY and CDR2 is SMNVEV (reference sequence). Trimming removed 3 bases from V and 1 base from J; junction bases left unmatched: 8. The CDR3 has 17 residues. The CDR3 bases are TGTGCCAGCAGTTTGCGTCCGGGACAGGGGGGTTCCTACGAGCAGTACTTC. Translation: CASSLRPGQGGSYEQYF.

V is TRBV7-9 and J is TRBJ2-7; TRBD1 might be the D (5 bases). The CDR3 has 15 residues. Trimming removed 5 bases from V and 0 bases from J, with 14 bases in between. Germline V gives CDR1 SEHNR, CDR2 FQNEAQ (reference sequence). CDR3 loop: CASSRWGPSSYEQYF. Written as DNA, the CDR3 is TGTGCCAGCAGCCGTTGGGGCCCAAGCTCCTACGAGCAGTACTTC. Drawing the rest from reference TRBV7-9 and TRBJ2-7, the complete variable domain is DTGVSQNPRHKITKRGQNVTFRCDPISEHNRLYWYRQTLGQGPEFLTYFQNEAQLEKSRLLSDRFSAERPKGSFSTLEIQRTEQGDSAMYLCASSRWGPSSYEQYFGPGTRLTVT.